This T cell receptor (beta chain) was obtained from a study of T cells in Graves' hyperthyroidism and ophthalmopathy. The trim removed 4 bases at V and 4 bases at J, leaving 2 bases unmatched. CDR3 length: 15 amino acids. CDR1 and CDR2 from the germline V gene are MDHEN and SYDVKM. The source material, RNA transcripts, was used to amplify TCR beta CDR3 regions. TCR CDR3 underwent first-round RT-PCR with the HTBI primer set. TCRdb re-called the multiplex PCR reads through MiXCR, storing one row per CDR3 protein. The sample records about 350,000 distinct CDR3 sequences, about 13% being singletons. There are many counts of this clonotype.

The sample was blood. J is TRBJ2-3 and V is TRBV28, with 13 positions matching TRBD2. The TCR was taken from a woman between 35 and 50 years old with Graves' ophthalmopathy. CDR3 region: CASSSLAGGPDTQYF. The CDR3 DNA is TGTGCCAGCAGTTCACTAGCGGGAGGGCCAGATACGCAGTATTTT.